The next 8 T cell receptor beta chains were all read from a single sample in a study of T-cell reconstitution after alpha-beta-depleted transplantation in children. Preparation of the TCRbeta library was carried out with unique molecular identifiers. From the PCR reads, TCRdb called clonotypes with MiXCR, one entry per CDR3 protein. The table has around 580,000 distinct CDR3 sequences, about 23% seen once. Sequenced material: PBMCs, mostly from graft donor cells, taken 360 days after TCRalphabeta/CD19-depleted stem cell transplant. The receptor source for this set is a boy less than two years old who had a stem cell transplant for acute myeloid leukemia, so the T cells may come from the graft donor.

The CDR3 here is CSAKSGRQGSPLHF. CDR3 nucleotides: TGCAGTGCCAAATCAGGGAGGCAGGGCTCACCCCTCCACTTT. The V call is TRBV20-1, the J call TRBJ1-6; possibly TRBD1 for D (5 bases). CDR1 and CDR2 (germline): DFQATT, SNEGSKA (reference sequence). The CDR3 totals 14 residues. V shed 6 bases and J shed 10 bases, with 19 bases lying between them.

This clonotype was counted many times. The chain combines TRBV12-3 or TRBV12-4 with TRBJ1-5; 7 positions agree with TRBD1. Trimming at V came to 2 bases and at J to 6 bases, leaving 10 bases not matched to a gene. The CDR3 sequence is 16 residues long. CDR3 coding DNA: TGTGCCAGCAGTTTAACCCAGGGGCAGGGGGGTCAGCCCCAGCATTTT. Translating gives CASSLTQGQGGQPQHF.

This clonotype was picked up many times. The genes are TRBV20-1 and TRBJ2-4; tentative D call: TRBD1 (5 bases). Germline lookup yields CDR1 DFQATT and CDR2 SNEGSKA (reference sequence). Trimming removed 4 bases from V and 0 bases from J, with 13 bases in between. The CDR3 contains 15 residues. The CDR3 DNA reads TGCAGTGCTAAAAGACAGTTCCTAGCCAAAAACATTCAGTACTTC. Translating it yields CSAKRQFLAKNIQYF.

There are a few counts of this clonotype. The chain joins TRBV20-1 to TRBJ2-5; 8 positions match TRBD2. Germline-derived CDR1 and CDR2 are DFQATT and SNEGSKA (reference sequence). J was trimmed by 5 bases and V by 0 bases; bases with no gene match: 8. The length of the CDR3 is 15 residues. The CDR3 reads CSARDPSAGGETQYF. Written as DNA, the CDR3 is TGCAGTGCTAGAGACCCTTCCGCGGGGGGCGAGACCCAGTACTTC.

In its sample, this clonotype was seen a few times. The chain recombines TRBV15 with TRBJ2-3; D remains ambiguous. This CDR3 has 12 residues. Germline values: CDR1 LNHNV, CDR2 YYDKDF (reference sequence). Deletions cut 2 bases from V and 6 bases from J, with 6 bases between. As DNA, the CDR3 is TGTGCCACCAGCAGACCATTGGATACGCAGTATTTT. It translates to CATSRPLDTQYF.

The V and J genes are TRBV9 and TRBJ1-2; D remains unclear. This CDR3 is built from 14 residues. Per the germline V gene, CDR1 is SGDLS and CDR2 is YYNGEE. Trimming cost V 4 bases and J 0 bases, with 10 bases left between them. The CDR3 spells CASSSGSPNYGYTF. The CDR3 nucleotides read TGTGCCAGCAGCTCCGGGAGTCCTAACTATGGCTACACCTTC.

This chain connects TRBV28 to TRBJ2-7; D might be TRBD1 (6 bases). V dropped 4 bases and J dropped 1 base, with 11 bases sitting between them. The CDR3 has 14 amino acids. Germline lookup yields CDR1 MDHEN and CDR2 SYDVKM. The CDR3 DNA follows: TGTGCCAGCAGTTCCACGGACAGTTCCTACGAGCAGTACGTC. Protein: CASSSTDSSYEQYV.

The chain employs TRBV7-8 and TRBJ2-3; D gene ambiguous. Germline V gene lookup returns CDR1 SGHVS and CDR2 FQNEAQ. The CDR3 sequence is 12 residues long. Between the trimmed V and J ends, which lost 6 bases and 2 bases, there was a span of 6 bases. The chain's CDR3 is CASSHDTDTQYF. In DNA form, the CDR3 reads TGTGCCAGCAGTCACGACACAGATACGCAGTATTTT.